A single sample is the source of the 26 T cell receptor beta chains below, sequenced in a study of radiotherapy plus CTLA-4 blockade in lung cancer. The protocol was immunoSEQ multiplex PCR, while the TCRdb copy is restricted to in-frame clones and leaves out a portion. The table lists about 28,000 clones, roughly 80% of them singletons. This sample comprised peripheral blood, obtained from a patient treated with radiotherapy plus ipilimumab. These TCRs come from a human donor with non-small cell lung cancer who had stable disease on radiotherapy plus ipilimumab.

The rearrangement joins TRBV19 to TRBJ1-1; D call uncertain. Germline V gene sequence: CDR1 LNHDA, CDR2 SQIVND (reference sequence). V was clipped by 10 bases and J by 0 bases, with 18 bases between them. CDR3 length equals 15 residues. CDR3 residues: CATDEGARMNTEAFF. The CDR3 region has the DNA TGTGCCACTGACGAGGGAGCGAGAATGAACACTGAAGCTTTCTTT.

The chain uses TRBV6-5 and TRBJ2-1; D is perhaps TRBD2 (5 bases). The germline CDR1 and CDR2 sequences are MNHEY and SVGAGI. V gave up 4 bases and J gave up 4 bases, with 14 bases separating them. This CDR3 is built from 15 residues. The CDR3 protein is CASSSGMVDYNEQFF. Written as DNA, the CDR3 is TGTGCCAGCAGTTCCGGGATGGTAGATTACAATGAGCAGTTCTTC.

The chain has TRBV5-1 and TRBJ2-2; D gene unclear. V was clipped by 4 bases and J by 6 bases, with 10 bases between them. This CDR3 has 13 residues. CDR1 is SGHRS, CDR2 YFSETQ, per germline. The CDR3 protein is CASSVAVAGELFF. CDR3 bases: TGCGCCAGCAGCGTGGCGGTGGCCGGGGAGCTGTTTTTT.

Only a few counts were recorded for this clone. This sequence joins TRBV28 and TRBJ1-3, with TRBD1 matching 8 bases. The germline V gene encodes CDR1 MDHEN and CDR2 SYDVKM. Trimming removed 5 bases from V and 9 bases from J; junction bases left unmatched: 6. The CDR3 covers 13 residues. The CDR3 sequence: CASSGGQGFTIYF. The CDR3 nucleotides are TGTGCCAGCAGTGGAGGACAGGGTTTCACCATATATTTT.

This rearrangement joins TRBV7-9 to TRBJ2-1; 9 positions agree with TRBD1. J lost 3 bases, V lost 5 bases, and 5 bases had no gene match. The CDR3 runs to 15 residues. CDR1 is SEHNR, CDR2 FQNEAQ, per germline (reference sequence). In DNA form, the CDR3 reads TGTGCCAGCAGCCCGCCGGGACAGGGCTACAATGAGCAGTTCTTC. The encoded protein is CASSPPGQGYNEQFF.

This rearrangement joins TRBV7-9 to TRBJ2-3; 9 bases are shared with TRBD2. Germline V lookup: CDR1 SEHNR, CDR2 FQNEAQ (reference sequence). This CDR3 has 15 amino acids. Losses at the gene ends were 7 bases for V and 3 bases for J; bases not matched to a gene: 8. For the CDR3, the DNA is TGTGCCAGCATACCCGGGACTAGCTTGACAGATACGCAGTATTTT. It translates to CASIPGTSLTDTQYF.

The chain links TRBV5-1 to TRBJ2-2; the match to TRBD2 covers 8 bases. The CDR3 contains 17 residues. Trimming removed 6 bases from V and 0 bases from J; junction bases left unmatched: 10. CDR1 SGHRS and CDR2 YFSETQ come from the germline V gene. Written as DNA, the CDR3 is TGCGCCAGCACCCGGACTAGCCGAGCATCGAACACCGGGGAGCTGTTTTTT. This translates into CASTRTSRASNTGELFF.

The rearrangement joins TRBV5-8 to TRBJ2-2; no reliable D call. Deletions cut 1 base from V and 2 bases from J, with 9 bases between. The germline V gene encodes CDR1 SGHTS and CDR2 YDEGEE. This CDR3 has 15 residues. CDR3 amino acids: CASSLSVRNTGELFF. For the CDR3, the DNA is TGTGCCAGCAGCTTGTCTGTCAGAAACACCGGGGAGCTGTTTTTT. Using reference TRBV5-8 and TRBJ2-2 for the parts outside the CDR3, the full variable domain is EAGVTQSPTHLIKTRGQQATLRCSPISGHTSVYWYQQALGLGLQFLLWYDEGEERNRGNFPPRFSGRQFPNYSSELNVNALELEDSALYLCASSLSVRNTGELFFGEGSRLTVL.

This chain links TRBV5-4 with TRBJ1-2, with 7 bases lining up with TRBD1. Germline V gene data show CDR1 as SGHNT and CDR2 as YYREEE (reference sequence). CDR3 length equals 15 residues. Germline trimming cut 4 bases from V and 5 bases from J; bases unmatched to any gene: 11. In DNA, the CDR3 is TGTGCCAGCAGCCCCGCAACCAGGGGGGAATATGGCTACACCTTC. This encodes CASSPATRGEYGYTF.

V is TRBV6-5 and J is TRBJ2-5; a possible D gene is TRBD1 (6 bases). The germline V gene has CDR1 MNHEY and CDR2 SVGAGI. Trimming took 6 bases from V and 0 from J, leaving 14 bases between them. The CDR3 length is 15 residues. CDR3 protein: CASSSDSTYQETQYF. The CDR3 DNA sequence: TGTGCCAGCAGCTCGGACAGCACCTACCAAGAGACCCAGTACTTC.

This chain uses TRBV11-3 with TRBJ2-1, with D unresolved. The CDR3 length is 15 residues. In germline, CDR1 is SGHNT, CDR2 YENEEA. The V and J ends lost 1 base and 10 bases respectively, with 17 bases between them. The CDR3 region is CASSLGPGPSMEQFF. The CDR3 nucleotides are TGTGCCAGCAGCTTAGGACCTGGACCATCGATGGAGCAGTTCTTC. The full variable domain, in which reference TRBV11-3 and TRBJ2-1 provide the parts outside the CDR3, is EAGVVQSPRYKIIEKKQPVAFWCNPISGHNTLYWYLQNLGQGPELLIRYENEEAVDDSQLPKDRFSAERLKGVDSTLKIQPAELGDSAVYLCASSLGPGPSMEQFFGPGTRLTVL.

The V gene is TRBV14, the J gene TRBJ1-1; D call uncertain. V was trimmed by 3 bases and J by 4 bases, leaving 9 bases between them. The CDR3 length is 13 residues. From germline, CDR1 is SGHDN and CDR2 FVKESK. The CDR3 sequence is CASSHYSTTEAFF. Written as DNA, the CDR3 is TGTGCCAGCAGCCACTACAGTACCACTGAAGCTTTCTTT.

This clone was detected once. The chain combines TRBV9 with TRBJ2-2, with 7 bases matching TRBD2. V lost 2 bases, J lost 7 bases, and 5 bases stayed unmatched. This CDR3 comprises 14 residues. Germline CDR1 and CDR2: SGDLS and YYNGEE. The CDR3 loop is CASSVTSDGGELFF. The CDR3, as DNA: TGTGCCAGCAGCGTCACTAGCGACGGCGGGGAGCTGTTTTTT. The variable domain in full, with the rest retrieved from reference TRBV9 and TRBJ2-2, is DSGVTQTPKHLITATGQRVTLRCSPRSGDLSVYWYQQSLDQGLQFLIQYYNGEERAKGNILERFSAQQFPDLHSELNLSSLELGDSALYFCASSVTSDGGELFFGEGSRLTVL.

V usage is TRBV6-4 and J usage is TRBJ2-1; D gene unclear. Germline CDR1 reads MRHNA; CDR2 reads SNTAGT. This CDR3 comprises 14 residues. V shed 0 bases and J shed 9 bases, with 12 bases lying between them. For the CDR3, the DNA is TGTGCCAGCAGTGACTCCCTAGAGCGCAGTGAGCAGTTCTTC. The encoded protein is CASSDSLERSEQFF.

CDR3 sequence (DNA): TGCGCCAGCAGCGCTGACGGATACACTGAAGCTTTCTTT. It is translated as CASSADGYTEAFF. V and J are TRBV5-1 and TRBJ1-1; D remains ambiguous. Germline loops: CDR1 SGHRS, CDR2 YFSETQ. V shed 4 bases and J shed 3 bases, with 10 bases lying between them. The CDR3 has 13 amino acids.

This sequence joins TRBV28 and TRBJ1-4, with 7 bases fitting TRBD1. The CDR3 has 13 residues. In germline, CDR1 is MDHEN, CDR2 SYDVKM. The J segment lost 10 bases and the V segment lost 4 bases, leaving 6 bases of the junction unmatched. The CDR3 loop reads CASSSGQVGKLFF. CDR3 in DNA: TGTGCCAGCAGTTCTGGACAGGTGGGAAAACTGTTTTTT.

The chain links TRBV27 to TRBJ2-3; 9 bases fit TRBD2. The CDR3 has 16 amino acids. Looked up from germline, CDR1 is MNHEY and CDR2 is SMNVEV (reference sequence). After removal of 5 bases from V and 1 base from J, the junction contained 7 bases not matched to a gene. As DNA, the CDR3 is TGTGCCAGCAGTCCCGAGACTAGCGGTGGCACAGATACGCAGTATTTT. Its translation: CASSPETSGGTDTQYF.

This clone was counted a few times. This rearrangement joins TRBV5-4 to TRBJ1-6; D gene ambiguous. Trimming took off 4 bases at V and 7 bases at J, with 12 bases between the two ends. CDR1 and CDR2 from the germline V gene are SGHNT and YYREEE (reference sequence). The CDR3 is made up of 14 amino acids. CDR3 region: CASSLSRTNSPLHF. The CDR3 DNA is TGTGCCAGCAGCCTCAGTAGGACGAATTCACCCCTCCACTTT. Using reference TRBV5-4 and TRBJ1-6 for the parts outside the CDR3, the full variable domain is ETGVTQSPTHLIKTRGQQVTLRCSSQSGHNTVSWYQQALGQGPQFIFQYYREEENGRGNFPPRFSGLQFPNYSSELNVNALELDDSALYLCASSLSRTNSPLHFGNGTRLTVT.

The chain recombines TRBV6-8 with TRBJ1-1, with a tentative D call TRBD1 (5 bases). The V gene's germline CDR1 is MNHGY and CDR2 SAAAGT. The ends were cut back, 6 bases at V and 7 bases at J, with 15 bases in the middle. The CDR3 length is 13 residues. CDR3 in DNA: TGTGCCAGCAGGCCGACAGTGTGGAGTGAAGCTTTCTTT. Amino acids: CASRPTVWSEAFF.

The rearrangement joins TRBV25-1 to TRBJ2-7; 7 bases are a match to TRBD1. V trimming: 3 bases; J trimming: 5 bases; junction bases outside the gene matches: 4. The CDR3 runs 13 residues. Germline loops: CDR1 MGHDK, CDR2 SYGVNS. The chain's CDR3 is CASSEGTVHEQYF. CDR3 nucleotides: TGTGCCAGCAGTGAGGGGACAGTCCACGAGCAGTACTTC.

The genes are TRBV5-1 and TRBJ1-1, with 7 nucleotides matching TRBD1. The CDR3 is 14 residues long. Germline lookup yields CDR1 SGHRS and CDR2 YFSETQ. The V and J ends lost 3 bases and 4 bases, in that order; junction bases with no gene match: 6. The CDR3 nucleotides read TGCGCCAGCAGCTGGAGGCAGGGGGGCACTGAAGCTTTCTTT. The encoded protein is CASSWRQGGTEAFF.

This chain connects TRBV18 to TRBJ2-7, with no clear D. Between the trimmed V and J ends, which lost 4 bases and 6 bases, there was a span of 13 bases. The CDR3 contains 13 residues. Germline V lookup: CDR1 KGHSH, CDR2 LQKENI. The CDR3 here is CASSQGEFREQYF. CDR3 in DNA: TGTGCCAGCTCACAGGGCGAGTTCCGCGAGCAGTACTTC.

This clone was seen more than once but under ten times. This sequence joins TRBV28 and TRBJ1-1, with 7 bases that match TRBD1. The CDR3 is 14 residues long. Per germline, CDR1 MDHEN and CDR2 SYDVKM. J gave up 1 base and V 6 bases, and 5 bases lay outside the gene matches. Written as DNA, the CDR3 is TGTGCCAGCAGGAAACAGGGGCCGAACACTGAAGCTTTCTTT. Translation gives CASRKQGPNTEAFF. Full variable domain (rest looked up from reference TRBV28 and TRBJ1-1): DVKVTQSSRYLVKRTGEKVFLECVQDMDHENMFWYRQDPGLGLRLIYFSYDVKMKEKGDIPEGYSVSREKKERFSLILESASTNQTSMYLCASRKQGPNTEAFFGQGTRLTVV.

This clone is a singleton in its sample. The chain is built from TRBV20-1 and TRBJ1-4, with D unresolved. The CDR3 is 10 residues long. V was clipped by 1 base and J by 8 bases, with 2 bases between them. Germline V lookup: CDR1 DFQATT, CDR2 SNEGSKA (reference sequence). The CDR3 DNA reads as TGCAGTGCTAGAGCGGAAAAACTGTTTTTT. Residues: CSARAEKLFF.

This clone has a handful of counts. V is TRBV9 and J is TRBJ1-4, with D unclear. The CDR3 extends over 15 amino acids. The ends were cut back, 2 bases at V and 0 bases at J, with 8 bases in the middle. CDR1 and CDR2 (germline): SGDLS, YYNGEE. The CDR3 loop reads CASSVLPSTNEKLFF. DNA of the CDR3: TGTGCCAGCAGCGTGCTGCCCTCAACTAATGAAAAACTGTTTTTT.

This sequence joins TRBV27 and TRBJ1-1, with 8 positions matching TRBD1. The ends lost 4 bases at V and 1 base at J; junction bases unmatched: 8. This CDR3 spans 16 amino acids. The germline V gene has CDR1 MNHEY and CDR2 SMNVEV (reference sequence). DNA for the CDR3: TGTGCCAGCAGTTCTCTTGACAGGGGCCGGAACACTGAAGCTTTCTTT. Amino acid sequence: CASSSLDRGRNTEAFF.